What follows is one T cell receptor beta chain and its context. Its antigen is unidentified. PCR employed 60 Vbeta and 13 Jbeta primers. Profiling relied on immunoSEQ multiplex PCR, and the TCRdb table lists in-frame clones only, not all of them. The data show 90,000 to 120,000 clones, around 74% seen once. These data belong to a study of cytomegalovirus exposure and HLA in healthy donors. Study summary: Earlier, about 180 million T cells were analyzed, and approximately 110 million unique TCR beta sequences were found among them.

Whole-study findings and limits: TCR beta sequences numbering under 20,000 were associated with HLA alleles at 0.05 false discovery rate in a later analysis. Researchers counted some 150 TCR beta chains as cytomegalovirus-associated. Several of the most significant clusters were apparently associated with common viral pathogens in a later analysis.

This TCR came from a woman aged 40-49 years in good health and CMV-seropositive. Material: PBMCs.

CDR3 bases: TGTGCCAGCAGTCGTACAGGGAACACTGAAGCTTTCTTT. Residues: CASSRTGNTEAFF. The chain has TRBV25-1 and TRBJ1-1, with a tentative D call TRBD1 (5 bases). The V end was cut by 5 bases, the J end by 1 base, with 8 bases between. CDR3 length: 13 amino acids. CDR1 is MGHDK, CDR2 SYGVNS, per germline.